The clone carrying this T cell receptor beta chain was seen a handful of times. This specimen comes from a study of post-analysis software for immune sequencing data. Incorporated into the TCR beta cDNA libraries were unique molecular identifiers, which served to reduce PCR and sequencing biases. TCRdb recomputed calls from the PCR reads with MiXCR, one row per CDR3 protein. The table records some 160,000 distinct CDR3 sequences, roughly 34% of them present only once. This TCR was recovered from a girl aged 10-17 years with multiple sclerosis. Sequenced material: blood, taken after autologous hematopoietic stem cell transplantation.

CDR3 loop: CAISDPPKPEQYF. The CDR3 DNA reads as TGTGCCATCAGTGACCCACCAAAGCCCGAGCAGTACTTC. The chain joins TRBV10-3 to TRBJ2-7, with unresolved D. The V end lost 3 bases, the J end lost 6 bases, and 12 bases lay between the germline ends. The CDR3 has 13 amino acids. Germline V gene data show CDR1 as ENHRY and CDR2 as SYGVKD.